The entry that follows covers one T cell receptor beta chain sequence. There is no known antigen for this receptor. Base qualities are missing; no much larger clone stands one base away. The sample belongs to a study of shared clonotypes between healthy human individuals (dated by TCRdb to the early 2020s). Background for the entire study: The cohort comprised a couple of women and a few men aged 18 to 49 years. The study deeply sequenced blood TCR repertoires of about 5 healthy adults to estimate repertoire size and the extent of clonotype sharing between individuals. Different laboratories and diverse techniques were used to prepare libraries and sequence TCR repertoires, to increase sequencing depth and limit assay-specific biases. Per donor, leukapheresis produced somewhere between about 0.85 and 8.9 billion PBMCs. Study-wide findings and limitations: Only blood was sampled, and tissue TCR repertoires likely differ from those in blood. The genetic and exposure-history diversity represented was limited by the small number of donors. Pairwise subsampling led to the expectation that sequencing depth would affect the degree of clonotype sharing among donors.

Using the deep immunoSEQ assay, multiplex PCR amplified TCR CDR3 regions from genomic DNA. Extracted genomic DNA from each cell subset was spread evenly across all wells of several immunoSEQ 96-well plates, with each plate serving as a replicate. For unsorted PBMC, about 300 ng of genomic DNA, equivalent to around 30,000 T cell genomes, went into each replicate PCR. Ten immunoSEQ deep assay plates were used to sequence the unsorted PBMC genomic DNA. The purified libraries were quantified using a Qubit 3.0 fluorometer, sized with a Bioanalyzer 2100, and then quantified again using the KAPA Library Quantification kit. Every immunoSEQ 96-well plate was sequenced on a separate single-read 150-cycle Illumina NextSeq 550 flow cell. Concerning the study's data processing: The immunoSEQ output contained only junctional sequences without quality scores, so filtering could not match that applied to full-length reads. Sequences were annotated with PyIR, a Python wrapper for IgBLAST v1.9, using IMGT germline references to assign V/J genes and CDR3. Reads were removed for weak V/J assignments (E-value above 1e-6), missing CDR3, stop codons, out-of-frame junctions, or ambiguous translated residues. V3J clonotypes were defined as sequences sharing an identical inferred V gene, J gene, and CDR3 amino acid sequence. Percentage overlap between repertoires was computed as shared unique clonotypes divided by the size of the smaller repertoire. Three approaches were used to assess repertoire richness: RTK rarefaction, the Chao1 estimator, and Recon v2.1 estimates of unobserved clonotypes. TCRdb retrieved this table from immuneACCESS and kept in-frame rearrangements only. Not all clones are present; in checked studies, unresolved V genes account for under half, and no reason is known for the remainder. V and J calls plus clone size are reproduced from that table; the DNA served to infer D and trimming. The sample table shows hundreds of thousands of clones, and roughly three quarters are seen once. About 12% of the sample comes from the top ten.

Healthy HIV-negative adults with no recently reported acute infections or vaccinations were included as donors. Every donor was a Caucasian adult residing in Nashville, Tennessee, USA. In the unsorted samples, 70 million to 90 million PBMCs were counted, and genomic DNA was extracted using the QIAamp DNA Blood Mini kit. Blood was obtained by leukapheresis, after which PBMCs were separated by Ficoll-Histopaque density gradient centrifugation and cryopreserved in liquid nitrogen vapor phase. Inclusive of the bounding cysteine and phenylalanine, the CDR3 is 14 residues long. The retained sequence is limited to the CDR3, 42 bases, with the frame set at the first base. The germline V gene yields SQVTM for CDR1 and ANQGSEA for CDR2. For this chain, trimming is 0 bases at the V end and 6 bases at the J end, and the number of junction bases without a gene match is 7.

The chain employs TRBV29-1 and TRBJ2-7; the central 8 bases match TRBD2. This sequence was found in a woman aged 40 to 50 in good health. Some clones in this sample may be carry-over from other donors' samples. Sequencing was carried out using PBMCs. The base sequence is TGCAGCGTTGAAGAGAGCGGGAGAGCCGGCGAGCAGTACTTC. The encoded protein is CSVEESGRAGEQYF.